The entry that follows covers one T cell receptor (beta chain) sequence. Antigen specificity is unknown. V was clipped by 4 bases and J by 7 bases, with 14 bases between them. Per germline, CDR1 SGHTA and CDR2 FQGNSA. The CDR3 totals 15 residues. The source of the sample is a study of T cell responses to AZD1222 COVID-19 vaccine. Whole-study findings and limits: Targets within unmutated variant regions were reportedly found for nearly half of spike-specific TCRs. The span of vaccine-associated CD4 TCRs extended across spike, with dominance at 160-218 and 743-854.

Here immunoSEQ multiplex PCR was the method, and the copy in TCRdb shows in-frame clones only, minus some. The repertoire holds 130,000 to 150,000 clones, with around 93% as singletons. V and J are TRBV7-2 and TRBJ1-6, with D maybe TRBD1 (6 bases). Sequencing used peripheral blood, obtained 28 days after the second AZD1222 dose. The receptor comes from an adult who received the AZD1222 COVID-19 vaccine. CDR3 region: CASSSRRGLNSPLHF. In DNA form, the CDR3 reads TGTGCCAGCAGCTCTCGCAGGGGACTAAATTCACCCCTCCACTTT.